The 5 T cell receptor beta chains given below trace back to one sample, sequenced in a study of blood T cells in healthy people across ages (dated by TCRdb to the mid-2010s). The library came from 5' RACE. A second PCR of roughly 6 to 11 cycles was performed with a sample-barcoded 5' primer and a J-beta primer mix. The public reads were quality trimmed at Q25 with fastp and then assembled into clones with MiXCR by TCRdb, keeping productive beta chains. Every distinct CDR3 protein forms one entry, paired with its most common genes and DNA. In all, the sample holds over 1,500,000 distinct CDR3 sequences, and approximately 39% of those were seen once. 23% of the sample is held by the ten biggest clonotypes. Input material: blood. The receptors were sampled from a human donor in good health.

This rearrangement joins TRBV6-5 to TRBJ2-7; TRBD2 agrees at 11 bases. V shed 2 bases, J shed 3 bases, and the junction held 0 bases outside the gene matches. The germline V gene has CDR1 MNHEY and CDR2 SVGAGI. The CDR3 has 14 amino acids. The CDR3 protein is CASSYGLAGYEQYF. The CDR3 bases are TGTGCCAGCAGTTACGGACTAGCGGGCTACGAGCAGTACTTC.

This chain links TRBV29-1 with TRBJ1-5; TRBD1 is a possible D gene (6 bases). The CDR3 length is 14 residues. V lost 7 bases to trimming and J lost 1 base, with 14 bases between them. CDR1 and CDR2 from the germline V gene are SQVTM and ANQGSEA. CDR3 DNA: TGCAGCGGAATGGTAGGGGGGAGCAATCAGCCCCAGCATTTT. This encodes CSGMVGGSNQPQHF.

In its sample, this clonotype was seen many times. The chain joins TRBV6-2 or TRBV6-3 to TRBJ2-7; D not resolved. Trimming shortened V by 4 bases and J by 2 bases, and 9 bases separated the two germline ends. Germline CDR1 reads MNHEY; CDR2 reads SVGEGT. This CDR3 contains 13 residues. The CDR3 sequence is CASSFQETYEQYF. DNA for the CDR3: TGTGCCAGCAGTTTTCAGGAGACCTACGAGCAGTACTTC.

This clonotype came up a few times. The chain employs TRBV6-5 and TRBJ2-7; a weak D match, TRBD2 (7 bases). The germline gives CDR1 MNHEY, CDR2 SVGAGI. Trimming took 4 bases from V and 2 from J, leaving 12 bases between them. The CDR3 runs to 14 residues. The CDR3 DNA is TGTGCCAGCAGTTCCTTCGGGGGGCCCTACGAGCAGTACTTC. Translating it yields CASSSFGGPYEQYF.

The rearrangement uses TRBV29-1 and TRBJ1-2; 10 bases align to TRBD1. The CDR3 contains 13 residues. CDR1 and CDR2 from the germline V gene are SQVTM and ANQGSEA. With 4 bases clipped from V and 6 bases from J, the junction kept 5 bases outside the gene matches. CDR3 loop: CSVGLTGGDGYTF. The CDR3 DNA is TGCAGCGTTGGGCTGACAGGGGGCGATGGCTACACCTTC.